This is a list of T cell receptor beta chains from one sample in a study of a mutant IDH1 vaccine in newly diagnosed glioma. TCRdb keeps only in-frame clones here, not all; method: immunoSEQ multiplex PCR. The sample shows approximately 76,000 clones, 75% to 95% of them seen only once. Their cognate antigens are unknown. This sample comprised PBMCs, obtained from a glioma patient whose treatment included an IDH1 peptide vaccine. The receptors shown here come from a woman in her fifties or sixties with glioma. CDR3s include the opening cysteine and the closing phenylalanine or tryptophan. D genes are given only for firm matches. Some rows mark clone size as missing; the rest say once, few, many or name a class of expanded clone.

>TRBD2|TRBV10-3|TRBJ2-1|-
CAISGLAGISYNEQFF
TGTGCCATCAGTGGACTAGCGGGGATCTCCTACAATGAGCAGTTCTTC
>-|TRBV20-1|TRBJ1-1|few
CSASQLTEAFF
TGCAGTGCTAGTCAGTTGACTGAAGCTTTCTTT
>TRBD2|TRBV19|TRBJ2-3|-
CASTTIAGGLRDTQYF
TGTGCCAGTACCACTATAGCGGGAGGGCTCAGAGATACGCAGTATTTT
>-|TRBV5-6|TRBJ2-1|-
CASSLDSGNEQFF
TGTGCCAGCAGCCTGGACAGCGGCAATGAGCAGTTCTTC
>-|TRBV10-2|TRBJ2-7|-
CASTSSGSIYEQYF
TGCGCCAGCACCTCCAGCGGTAGTATCTACGAGCAGTACTTC
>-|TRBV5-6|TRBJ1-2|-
CASSLRTNYGYTF
TGTGCCAGCAGCTTACGGACAAACTATGGCTACACCTTC
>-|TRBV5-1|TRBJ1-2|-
CASSLDQGYGYTF
TGCGCCAGCAGCTTGGATCAGGGCTATGGCTACACCTTC
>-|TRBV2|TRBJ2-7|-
CASSEVGAGGDYEQYF
TGTGCCAGCAGTGAGGTCGGGGCCGGGGGCGATTACGAGCAGTACTTC
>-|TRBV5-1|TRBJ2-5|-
CASSRQETQYF
TGCGCCAGCAGCCGCCAAGAGACCCAGTACTTC
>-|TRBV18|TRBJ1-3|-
CASSPPYRTVSGNTIYF
TGTGCCAGCTCACCACCGTACAGGACCGTCTCTGGAAACACCATATATTTT
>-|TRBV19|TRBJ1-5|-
CASSIGAWDNQPQHF
TGTGCCAGTAGTATCGGGGCTTGGGACAATCAGCCCCAGCATTTT
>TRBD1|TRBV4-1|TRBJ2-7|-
CASSHPTGSPYEQYF
TGCGCCAGCAGCCATCCGACAGGGTCCCCCTACGAGCAGTACTTC
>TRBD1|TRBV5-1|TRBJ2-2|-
CASSSGQGYTGELFF
TGCGCCAGCAGCTCTGGACAGGGGTACACCGGGGAGCTGTTTTTT
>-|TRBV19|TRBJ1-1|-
CASSARWTEAFF
TGTGCCAGTAGTGCTCGGTGGACTGAAGCTTTCTTT
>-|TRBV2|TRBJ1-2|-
CASSDGQNRAYGYTF
TGTGCCAGCAGTGATGGGCAGAATAGGGCCTATGGCTACACCTTC
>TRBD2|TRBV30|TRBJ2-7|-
CAWSLTLASTYEQYF
TGTGCCTGGAGTCTAACACTAGCGTCGACCTACGAGCAGTACTTC
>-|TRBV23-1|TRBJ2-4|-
CASSPRAILAKNIQYF
TGCGCCAGCAGTCCCAGGGCTATTCTAGCCAAAAACATTCAGTACTTC
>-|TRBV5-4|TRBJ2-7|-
CASSPGGFYEQYF
TGTGCCAGCAGCCCCGGGGGTTTCTACGAGCAGTACTTC
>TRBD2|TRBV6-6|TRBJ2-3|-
CASSYFRGEQYF
TGTGCCAGCAGTTACTTTCGGGGGGAGCAGTATTTT